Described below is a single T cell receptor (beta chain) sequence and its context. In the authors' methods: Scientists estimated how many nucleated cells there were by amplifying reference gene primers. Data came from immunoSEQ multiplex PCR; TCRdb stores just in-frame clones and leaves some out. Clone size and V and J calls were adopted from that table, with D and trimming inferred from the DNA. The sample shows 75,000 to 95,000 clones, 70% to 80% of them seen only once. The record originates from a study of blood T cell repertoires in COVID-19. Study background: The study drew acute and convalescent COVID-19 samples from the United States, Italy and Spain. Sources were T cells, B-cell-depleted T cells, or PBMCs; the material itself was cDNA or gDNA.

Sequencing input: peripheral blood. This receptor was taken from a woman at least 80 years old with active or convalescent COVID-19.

The CDR3 bases are TGTGCCAGCAGCTTAAGGGGAGAGACCCAGTACTTC. This sequence encodes CASSLRGETQYF. The V and J genes are TRBV7-6 and TRBJ2-5; D is perhaps TRBD1 (5 bases). The CDR3 has 12 residues. CDR1 is SGHVS, CDR2 FNYEAQ, per germline. The V end was cut by 2 bases, the J end by 4 bases, with 5 bases between.